The 14 T cell receptor beta chains listed next were all sequenced from one sample in a study of blood T cell repertoires in COVID-19. Repertoires were generated with immunoSEQ multiplex PCR, while TCRdb's copy carries only in-frame clones and drops some. The sample includes some 80,000 clones, around nine tenths seen only once; the top ten take 18%. The sample taken for sequencing was peripheral blood. These receptors all stem from a human donor in a cohort sampled during active COVID-19.

This chain links TRBV5-4 with TRBJ1-3; no clear D gene. This CDR3 has 15 amino acids. The germline V and J ends were trimmed by 0 bases and 5 bases, with 12 bases remaining between them. The germline V gene encodes CDR1 SGHNT and CDR2 YYREEE (reference sequence). CDR3 DNA sequence: TGTGCCAGCAGCTTGGCACCAGGTGTACGAAACACCATATATTTT. Its translation: CASSLAPGVRNTIYF.

This chain links TRBV5-1 with TRBJ1-1; unclear D gene. The CDR3 totals 14 residues. V was clipped by 3 bases and J by 6 bases, with 15 bases between them. Per germline, CDR1 SGHRS and CDR2 YFSETQ. As DNA, the CDR3 is TGCGCCAGCAGCTGGCGGGCCGCAGGCGCTGAAGCTTTCTTT. This translates into CASSWRAAGAEAFF.

V is TRBV9 and J is TRBJ2-7; D possibly corresponds to TRBD2 (5 bases). The CDR3 is 14 residues long. Germline assignment: CDR1 SGDLS and CDR2 YYNGEE. The V end lost 2 bases, the J end lost 5 bases, and 14 bases lay between the germline ends. The CDR3 spells CASSVGDGLHEQYF. The CDR3 nucleotides read TGTGCCAGCAGCGTGGGCGATGGACTGCACGAGCAGTACTTC.

The V gene is TRBV28, the J gene TRBJ2-1; 9 nucleotides align to TRBD1. The CDR3 is 14 residues long. Germline trimming cut 3 bases from V and 9 bases from J; bases unmatched to any gene: 6. Germline V gene data show CDR1 as MDHEN and CDR2 as SYDVKM. Here the CDR3 DNA reads TGTGCCAGCAGTTTGGGACAGGGTTTTACTGAGCAGTTCTTC. Its translation is CASSLGQGFTEQFF.

On this clone itself: Other nucleotide sequences from this sample produce the same CDR3. The chain uses TRBV6-5 and TRBJ1-6; TRBD1 matches 9 bases. CDR3 length equals 14 residues. V trimming: 6 bases; J trimming: 5 bases; junction bases outside the gene matches: 2. Germline values: CDR1 MNHEY, CDR2 SVGAGI. The CDR3 DNA follows: TGTGCCAGCAGACGGACAGGGGATAATTCACCCCTCCACTTT. It codes for CASRRTGDNSPLHF.

The chain combines TRBV7-2 with TRBJ2-7, with 9 bases identical to TRBD2. Trimming took 1 base from V and 7 from J; bases not matched to a gene: 8. The length of the CDR3 is 15 residues. Germline-derived CDR1 and CDR2 are SGHTA and FQGNSA. The CDR3 region is CASSLVGGGAGEQYF. In DNA, the CDR3 is TGTGCCAGCAGCTTAGTTGGCGGGGGGGCAGGGGAGCAGTACTTC.

The rearrangement links TRBV9 to TRBJ2-1; TRBD2 matches at 11 bases. CDR3 size: 16 residues. The V gene end was trimmed by 3 bases and the J gene end by 12 bases; junction bases not matched to a gene: 14. Germline V gives CDR1 SGDLS, CDR2 YYNGEE. CDR3 residues: CASSDSGGESKMTQFF. CDR3 bases: TGTGCCAGCAGCGATAGCGGGGGGGAATCTAAAATGACGCAGTTCTTC.

The chain has TRBV19 and TRBJ2-1; 9 nucleotides agree with TRBD2. J gave up 4 bases and V 3 bases, and 7 bases lay outside the gene matches. CDR1 is LNHDA and CDR2 is SQIVND in the germline V gene (reference sequence). The CDR3 has 16 amino acids. CDR3 region: CASSMVAGVLYNEQFF. CDR3 bases: TGTGCCAGTAGTATGGTAGCGGGAGTATTGTACAATGAGCAGTTCTTC.

The DNA for the CDR3 is TGTGCCAGCAGCTTATTGACTAGCGGGAATGGGGAGCTGTTTTTT. It yields the protein CASSLLTSGNGELFF. V is TRBV7-3 and J is TRBJ2-2; 11 nucleotides match TRBD2. Per the germline V gene, CDR1 is SGHTA and CDR2 is FQGTGA. This CDR3 contains 15 residues. J gave up 8 bases and V 2 bases, and 4 bases lay outside the gene matches.

V is TRBV2 and J is TRBJ2-3; D perhaps matches TRBD1 (6 bases). The ends were cut back, 7 bases at V and 5 bases at J, with 16 bases in the middle. There are 14 residues in the CDR3. In germline, CDR1 is SNHLY, CDR2 FYNNEI. The CDR3 DNA follows: TGTGCCAGCAAAACAGGGTCCTCCCAAGATACGCAGTATTTT. This sequence encodes CASKTGSSQDTQYF.

The V and J genes are TRBV9 and TRBJ2-1, with TRBD2 identical over 14 bases. Trimming cost V 2 bases and J 4 bases; bases outside gene matches: 8. The CDR3 runs to 18 residues. The germline gives CDR1 SGDLS, CDR2 YYNGEE. The CDR3 loop reads CASSVGLAGGLFYNEQFF. The CDR3 DNA sequence: TGTGCCAGCAGCGTCGGACTAGCGGGAGGCCTTTTTTACAATGAGCAGTTCTTC. The whole variable domain, remainder taken from reference TRBV9 and TRBJ2-1, is DSGVTQTPKHLITATGQRVTLRCSPRSGDLSVYWYQQSLDQGLQFLIQYYNGEERAKGNILERFSAQQFPDLHSELNLSSLELGDSALYFCASSVGLAGGLFYNEQFFGPGTRLTVL.

The chain recombines TRBV4-1 with TRBJ1-5; 8 positions match TRBD1. The J segment lost 7 bases and the V segment lost 0 bases, leaving 11 bases of the junction unmatched. This CDR3 spans 17 amino acids. Germline CDR1 MGHRA, CDR2 YSYEKL. The CDR3 nucleotides are TGCGCCAGCAGCCAAGATTCTTCCGGACAGGGAATCCAGCCCCAGCATTTT. Translation gives CASSQDSSGQGIQPQHF.

This clone was counted only a few times. The rearrangement uses TRBV5-6 and TRBJ2-1; D uncertain. V gave up 2 bases and J gave up 6 bases, with 3 bases separating them. CDR1 SGHDT and CDR2 YYEEEE come from the germline V gene. This CDR3 comprises 11 residues. The CDR3 here is CASSFLNEQFF. In DNA form, the CDR3 reads TGTGCCAGCAGCTTCCTCAATGAGCAGTTCTTC.

This chain uses TRBV28 with TRBJ1-4; D unresolved. V was shortened by 2 bases and J by 8 bases, with 12 bases between the two germline ends. Per germline, CDR1 MDHEN and CDR2 SYDVKM. The CDR3 spans 14 residues. CDR3: CASSLTGSGEKLFF. CDR3 nucleotides: TGTGCCAGCAGTTTAACGGGGTCCGGGGAAAAACTGTTTTTT.